These 10 T cell receptor beta chains originate from one sample sequenced in a study of human T cells and chemical hapten exposure. A single record per CDR3 protein comes from TCRdb applying MiXCR to the RACE reads. The sample consists of under 95,000 distinct CDR3 sequences, 8.5% of them appearing once. Specified time point: pre-sensitization, week 0. The sample's treatment: therapeutic diphenylcyclopropenone sensitization with weekly scalp DPC. Sequencing was performed on whole blood, taken in connection with sensitization to the hapten diphenylcyclopropenone (DPC). All receptors derive from a middle-aged man with alopecia areata. Some clones in this sample may be carry-over from other donors' samples.

This clonotype was seen a few times. This chain connects TRBV2 to TRBJ1-4, with D maybe TRBD1 (5 bases). V was clipped by 2 bases and J by 9 bases, with 13 bases between them. CDR1 is SNHLY and CDR2 is FYNNEI in the germline V gene. This CDR3 is built from 14 residues. The CDR3 loop is CASSEQGRVKKLFF. In DNA, the CDR3 is TGTGCCAGCAGTGAACAGGGAAGGGTGAAAAAACTGTTTTTT.

This rearrangement joins TRBV7-7 to TRBJ2-7; D possibly corresponds to TRBD2 (6 bases). The CDR3 runs 15 residues. CDR1 is SSHAT and CDR2 is FNYEAQ in the germline V gene (reference sequence). The CDR3 here is CASSPVVRGTYEQYV. The CDR3 DNA follows: TGTGCTAGCAGCCCGGTAGTGCGGGGAACCTACGAGCAGTACGTC.

This clonotype was recorded many times. The rearrangement joins TRBV9 to TRBJ2-5; D possibly corresponds to TRBD2 (6 bases). V was clipped by 6 bases and J by 0 bases, with 18 bases between them. Germline V gene sequence: CDR1 SGDLS, CDR2 YYNGEE. The CDR3 sequence is 16 residues long. The CDR3 sequence: CASTLGAGLHQETQYF. The CDR3 DNA reads as TGTGCCAGCACCTTAGGAGCGGGCCTTCACCAAGAGACCCAGTACTTC.

This clonotype was observed a few times. CDR3: CASSPTGGYSNQPQHF. Here the CDR3 DNA reads TGTGCCAGCAGCCCCACCGGAGGGTATAGCAATCAGCCCCAGCATTTT. The genes are TRBV7-2 and TRBJ1-5; D ambiguous. Germline values: CDR1 SGHTA, CDR2 FQGNSA. The length of the CDR3 is 16 residues. Deletions cut 5 bases from V and 0 bases from J, with 14 bases between.

A few counts support this clonotype. The gene calls are TRBV20-1 and TRBJ1-1, with D unresolved. Trimming cost V 6 bases and J 2 bases, with 16 bases left between them. The CDR3 contains 14 residues. Germline CDR1 DFQATT, CDR2 SNEGSKA (reference sequence). The CDR3 region has the DNA TGCAGTGCCCCTATTCCCCCGGGTAACACTGAAGCTTTCTTT. It specifies CSAPIPPGNTEAFF.

The chain couples TRBV7-9 to TRBJ2-2, with D unresolved. V was pared by 6 bases and J by 6 bases, with 11 bases between. In germline, CDR1 is SEHNR, CDR2 FQNEAQ (reference sequence). The CDR3 covers 13 residues. For the CDR3, the DNA is TGTGCCAGCAGTACCTCTCCGTCCGGGGAGCTGTTTTTT. Translated, it gives CASSTSPSGELFF.

This clonotype was counted ten times or more. The chain has TRBV7-2 and TRBJ2-1, with D perhaps matching TRBD1 (5 bases). The CDR3 runs 16 residues. The V end lost 1 base, the J end lost 0 bases, and 10 bases lay between the germline ends. Per the germline V gene, CDR1 is SGHTA and CDR2 is FQGNSA. CDR3 DNA: TGTGCCAGCAGCTTAGGGGGCGCCTCCTCCTACAATGAGCAGTTCTTC. Translating it yields CASSLGGASSYNEQFF.

This clonotype showed up just a few times. This chain uses TRBV4-2 with TRBJ2-3; no clear D. The CDR3 has 14 residues. Germline CDR1 LGHNA, CDR2 YNFKEQ. V dropped 0 bases and J dropped 4 bases, with 8 bases sitting between them. The CDR3 DNA follows: TGTGCCAGCAGCCAAGATGGAAGGTCAGATACGCAGTATTTT. Protein product: CASSQDGRSDTQYF.

This clonotype has only a few counts. This rearrangement joins TRBV20-1 to TRBJ2-1; possibly TRBD2 for D (5 bases). The CDR3 sequence is 16 residues long. Germline lookup yields CDR1 DFQATT and CDR2 SNEGSKA (reference sequence). Trimming removed 0 bases from V and 9 bases from J, with 21 bases in between. The CDR3 region is CSARDWGGGFEFEQFF. The DNA of the CDR3 is TGCAGTGCTAGAGATTGGGGTGGAGGATTTGAATTTGAGCAGTTCTTC.

This clonotype was detected ten times or more. The chain recombines TRBV4-3 with TRBJ1-6, with 7 bases aligning to TRBD1. V was clipped by 0 bases and J by 5 bases; unmatched bases: 7. Germline CDR1 reads LGHNA; CDR2 reads YSLEER. The CDR3 has 17 amino acids. The CDR3: CASSQEGGQANNSPLHF. The CDR3 nucleotides read TGCGCCAGCAGCCAAGAAGGCGGACAGGCGAATAATTCACCCCTCCACTTT.